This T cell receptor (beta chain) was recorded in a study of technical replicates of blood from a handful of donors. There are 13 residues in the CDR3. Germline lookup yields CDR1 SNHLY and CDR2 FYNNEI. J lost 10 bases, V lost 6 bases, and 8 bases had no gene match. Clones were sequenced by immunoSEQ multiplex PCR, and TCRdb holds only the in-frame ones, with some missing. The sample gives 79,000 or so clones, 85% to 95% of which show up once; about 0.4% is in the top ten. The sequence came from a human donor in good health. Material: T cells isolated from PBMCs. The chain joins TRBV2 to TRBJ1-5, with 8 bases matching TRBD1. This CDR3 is CASRWGQAFPQHF. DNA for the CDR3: TGTGCCAGCAGATGGGGACAGGCCTTCCCCCAGCATTTT.